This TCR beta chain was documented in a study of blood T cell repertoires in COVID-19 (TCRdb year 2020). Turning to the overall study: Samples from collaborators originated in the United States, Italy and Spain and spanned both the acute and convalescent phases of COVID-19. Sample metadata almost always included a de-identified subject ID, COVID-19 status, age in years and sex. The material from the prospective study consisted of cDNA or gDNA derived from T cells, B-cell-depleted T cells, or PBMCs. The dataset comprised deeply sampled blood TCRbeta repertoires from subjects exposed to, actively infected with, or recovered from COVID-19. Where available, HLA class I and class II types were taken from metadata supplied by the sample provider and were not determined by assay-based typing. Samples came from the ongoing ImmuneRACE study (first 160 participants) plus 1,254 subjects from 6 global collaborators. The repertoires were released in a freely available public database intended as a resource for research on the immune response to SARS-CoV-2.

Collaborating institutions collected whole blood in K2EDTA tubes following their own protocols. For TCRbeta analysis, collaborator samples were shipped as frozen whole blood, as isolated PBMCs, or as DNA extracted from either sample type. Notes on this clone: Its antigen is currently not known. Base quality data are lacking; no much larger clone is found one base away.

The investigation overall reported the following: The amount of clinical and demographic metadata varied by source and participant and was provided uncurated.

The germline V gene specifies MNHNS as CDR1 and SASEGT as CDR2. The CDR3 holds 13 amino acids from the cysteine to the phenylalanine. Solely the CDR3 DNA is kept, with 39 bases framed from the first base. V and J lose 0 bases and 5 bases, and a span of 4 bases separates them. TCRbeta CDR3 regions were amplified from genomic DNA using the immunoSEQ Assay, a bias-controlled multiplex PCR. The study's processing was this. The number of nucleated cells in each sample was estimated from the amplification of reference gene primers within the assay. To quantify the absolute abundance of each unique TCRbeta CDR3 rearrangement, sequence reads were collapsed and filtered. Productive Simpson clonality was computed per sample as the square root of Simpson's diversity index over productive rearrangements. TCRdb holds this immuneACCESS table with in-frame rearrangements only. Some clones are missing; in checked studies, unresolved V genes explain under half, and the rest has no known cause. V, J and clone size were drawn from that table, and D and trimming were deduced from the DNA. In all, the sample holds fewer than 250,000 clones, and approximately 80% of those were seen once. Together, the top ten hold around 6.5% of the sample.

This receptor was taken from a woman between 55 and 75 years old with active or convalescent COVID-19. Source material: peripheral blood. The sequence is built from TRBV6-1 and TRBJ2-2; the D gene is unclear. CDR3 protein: CASSEARTGELFF. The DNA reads TGTGCCAGCAGTGAAGCGAGGACCGGGGAGCTGTTTTTT.